These 30 T cell receptor beta chains were all obtained from the same sample, sequenced in a study of T cell repertoires in aging, cancer and after chemotherapy. TCR beta rearrangements were amplified from peripheral blood genomic DNA. TRB rearrangements spanning V, D and J were amplified using mixed TRB-A/B primers. MiXCR, run by TCRdb on the multiplex PCR reads, gives a single entry per CDR3 protein. Of 2,000 to 2,500 distinct CDR3 sequences in the sample, under 30% were seen once. Material: blood. All receptors derive from a human donor with a solid tumor.

The genes are TRBV5-1 and TRBJ2-3; D remains unclear. Germline CDR1 reads SGHRS; CDR2 reads YFSETQ. There are 13 residues in the CDR3. V was clipped by 0 bases and J by 5 bases, with 7 bases between them. DNA of the CDR3: TGCGCCAGCAGCTTGGGCTCAGGAGATACGCAGTATTTT. As protein: CASSLGSGDTQYF.

The table lists this clonotype with a few counts. This sequence joins TRBV28 and TRBJ2-7; a possible D gene is TRBD1 (5 bases). This CDR3 contains 15 residues. V was shortened by 2 bases and J by 0 bases, with 11 bases between the two germline ends. Germline CDR1 reads MDHEN; CDR2 reads SYDVKM. The CDR3 DNA follows: TGTGCCAGCAGTTTAAGACCCCAGGGCTCCTACGAGCAGTACTTC. Its protein product is CASSLRPQGSYEQYF.

J is TRBJ2-1 and V is TRBV27; TRBD2 matches at 11 bases. Per germline, CDR1 MNHEY and CDR2 SMNVEV (reference sequence). The CDR3 is 19 residues long. V gave up 5 bases and J gave up 1 base; unmatched junction bases: 13. CDR3 in amino acids: CASSKIGLAGRPSYNEQFF. CDR3 nucleotides: TGTGCCAGCAGTAAAATCGGACTAGCGGGCAGACCTTCCTACAATGAGCAGTTCTTC.

This clonotype came up a few times. The chain recombines TRBV6-1 with TRBJ2-1, with TRBD2 identical over 11 bases. V dropped 2 bases and J dropped 4; count of bases not matched to a gene: 1. The CDR3 runs to 15 residues. Germline V lookup: CDR1 MNHNS, CDR2 SASEGT. DNA of the CDR3: TGTGCCAGCAGTGAACGACTAGCGGGGTACAATGAGCAGTTCTTC. Translated, it gives CASSERLAGYNEQFF.

J is TRBJ1-1 and V is TRBV5-1; D is possibly TRBD1 (5 bases). Germline CDR1 is SGHRS and CDR2 is YFSETQ. The V and J ends lost 0 bases and 1 base respectively, with 10 bases between them. This CDR3 spans 15 amino acids. The chain's CDR3 is CASSLDGAENTEAFF. CDR3 nucleotide sequence: TGCGCCAGCAGCTTGGATGGGGCAGAGAACACTGAAGCTTTCTTT.

Concerning this clonotype itself: Since the CDR3 does not end with the conserved phenylalanine or tryptophan, this likely comes from a read error. The rearrangement links TRBV5-5 to TRBJ1-2; D unresolved. This CDR3 contains 15 residues. CDR1 and CDR2 from the germline V gene are SGHKS and YYEKEE (reference sequence). Trimming cost V 4 bases and J 4 bases, with 17 bases left between them. CDR3 DNA sequence: TGTGCCAGCAGCCCAAGGCCCATCTCGGGCTATGGCTACACCATC. It yields the protein CASSPRPISGYGYTI.

The chain recombines TRBV21-1 with TRBJ2-3; the table's D call, TRBD1, was not checked against the DNA. TRBV21-1 is flagged as a pseudogene. The CDR3 extends over 18 amino acids. CDR3 in amino acids: CASSSPRMGEDVTDTQYF. For the CDR3, the DNA is TGTGCCAGCAGCTCACCACGCATGGGGGAAGACGTCACAGATACGCAGTATTTT.

This chain links TRBV6-2 or TRBV6-3 with TRBJ2-3; D gene unclear. The CDR3 contains 12 residues. Germline V gene lookup returns CDR1 MNHEY and CDR2 SVGEGT. V shed 0 bases and J shed 5 bases, with 3 bases lying between them. The CDR3 nucleotides read TGTGCCAGCAGTTACTCGAAAGATACGCAGTATTTT. Encoded protein: CASSYSKDTQYF.

J is TRBJ2-5 and V is TRBV5-8; no reliable D call. This CDR3 comprises 10 residues. Germline lookup yields CDR1 SGHTS and CDR2 YDEGEE. The germline V and J ends were trimmed by 3 bases and 9 bases, with 6 bases remaining between them. The DNA for the CDR3 is TGTGCCAGCAGCTCGAGGTCCCAGTACTTC. Protein product: CASSSRSQYF.

This clonotype was observed a few times. V is TRBV6-2 or TRBV6-3 and J is TRBJ2-7; 10 bases line up with TRBD2. The CDR3 consists of 14 residues. The trim removed 2 bases at V and 7 bases at J, leaving 5 bases unmatched. Per germline, CDR1 MNHEY and CDR2 SVGEGT. In DNA form, the CDR3 reads TGTGCCAGCAGTTACCTAGCGGGAGTTGGGGAGCAGTACTTC. Translated, it gives CASSYLAGVGEQYF.

This clonotype has only a few counts. The chain has TRBV20-1 and TRBJ2-7; perhaps TRBD2 as D (7 bases). The CDR3 loop spans 16 amino acids. The V gene's germline CDR1 is DFQATT and CDR2 SNEGSKA (reference sequence). V dropped 2 bases and J dropped 1 base, with 18 bases sitting between them. The CDR3 DNA reads as TGCAGTGCTAGAACGGGGAGGGGGGCGAGATCCTACGAGCAGTACTTC. Translation: CSARTGRGARSYEQYF.

The chain joins TRBV5-1 to TRBJ2-5; 7 bases line up with TRBD1. Germline CDR1 and CDR2: SGHRS and YFSETQ. V was pared by 7 bases and J by 4 bases, with 10 bases of the junction left unmatched. CDR3 size: 14 residues. The DNA of the CDR3 is TGCGCCAGCGGCCCCCCTCCAGGGGGAGAGACCCAGTACTTC. Residues: CASGPPPGGETQYF.

This clonotype has a handful of counts. The J gene is TRBJ1-1, the V gene TRBV9; unclear D gene. In germline, CDR1 is SGDLS, CDR2 YYNGEE. Trimming left V 7 bases short and J 3 bases short, with 13 bases between. CDR3 length: 13 amino acids. The CDR3 nucleotides are TGTGCCAGCGCTCCCGGGGTCTACACTGAAGCTTTCTTT. Translated: CASAPGVYTEAFF.

V is TRBV6-5 and J is TRBJ2-3, with TRBD1 identical over 7 bases. V shed 6 bases, J shed 6 bases, and the junction held 12 bases outside the gene matches. Germline V gives CDR1 MNHEY, CDR2 SVGAGI. The CDR3 length is 15 residues. CDR3 nucleotides: TGTGCCAGCAGACCACAGGGGCTAGGCAGGGATACGCAGTATTTT. Protein product: CASRPQGLGRDTQYF.

For this clonotype: This may stem from a read error, because a much larger clone lies one nucleotide away. This chain connects TRBV6-8 to TRBJ2-3; 9 nucleotides match TRBD2. This CDR3 is built from 16 residues. Germline CDR1 reads MNHGY; CDR2 reads SAAAGT. After removal of 7 bases from V and 2 bases from J, the junction contained 10 bases not matched to a gene. The CDR3 coding sequence is TGTGCCAGCACTGTTTTTAGCGGGGGAGCCACAGATACGCAGTATTTT. This encodes CASTVFSGGATDTQYF.

This clonotype occurred a few times. The V call is TRBV5-6, the J call TRBJ2-2, with D possibly being TRBD1 (6 bases). Trimming removed 4 bases from V and 2 bases from J, with 24 bases in between. The V gene's germline CDR1 is SGHDT and CDR2 YYEEEE. The CDR3 contains 19 residues. The CDR3 spells CASSLWGIGQRSNTGELFF. In nucleotides, the CDR3 is TGTGCCAGCAGCCTTTGGGGGATAGGACAGAGAAGTAACACCGGGGAGCTGTTTTTT.

Worth noting for this clonotype: Relative to the germline gene, one junction end is altered; a read error may explain this. The chain employs TRBV13 and TRBJ2-2, with a tentative D call TRBD1 (6 bases). Germline-derived CDR1 and CDR2 are PRHDT and FYEKMQ (reference sequence). The CDR3 spans 14 residues. CDR3 DNA sequence: TGTGCCAGCAACGGAGAAGGGGACACCGAGGAGCTGTTTTTT. This encodes CASNGEGDTEELFF.

The V gene is TRBV28, the J gene TRBJ1-1; D is ambiguous. Germline loops: CDR1 MDHEN, CDR2 SYDVKM. There are 13 residues in the CDR3. V was clipped by 8 bases and J by 6 bases, with 16 bases between them. Here the CDR3 DNA reads TGTGCCAGCTCACCTGGACCCTTGCCTGAAGCTTTCTTT. Encoded protein: CASSPGPLPEAFF.

The chain recombines TRBV28 with TRBJ1-3; D is perhaps TRBD1 (5 bases). The V gene lost 1 base and the J gene lost 4 bases, with 14 bases spanning the gap. The CDR3 is 16 residues long. Germline loops: CDR1 MDHEN, CDR2 SYDVKM. CDR3 DNA: TGTGCCAGCAGTTTATACGGGACCGGTCTCGGAAACACCATATATTTT. Translated, it gives CASSLYGTGLGNTIYF.

The table lists this clonotype with a few counts. The gene calls are TRBV6-6 and TRBJ1-5; possibly TRBD1 for D (6 bases). Germline lookup yields CDR1 MNHNY and CDR2 SVGAGI (reference sequence). The length of the CDR3 is 15 residues. Trimming removed 2 bases from V and 6 bases from J, with 14 bases in between. The CDR3 region has the DNA TGTGCCAGCAGTTACGTACAGGGTAGCGGTCAGCCCCAGCATTTT. It yields the protein CASSYVQGSGQPQHF.

This clonotype is labeled as medium-sized. V is TRBV7-9 and J is TRBJ2-1, with D perhaps given as TRBD1 or TRBD2 (5 bases each). The germline V gene has CDR1 SEHNR and CDR2 FQNEAQ (reference sequence). The CDR3 runs 15 residues. The germline V and J ends were trimmed by 4 bases and 8 bases, with 18 bases remaining between them. The DNA for the CDR3 is TGTGCCAGCAGCTCACGAGGGACCGGGTTCGATGAGCAGTTCTTC. The encoded protein is CASSSRGTGFDEQFF.

This clonotype was found once. A much more abundant neighbour one base away suggests this may be a read error. The gene calls are TRBV6-5 and TRBJ2-7; D is ambiguous. CDR1 MNHEY and CDR2 SVGAGI come from the germline V gene. The CDR3 is made up of 14 amino acids. Trimming pared 7 bases from V and 3 bases from J, leaving 16 bases between. CDR3 residues: CASTAVGTSYEQYF. CDR3 bases: TGTGCCAGCACCGCAGTGGGAACGAGCTACGAGCAGTACTTC.

This clonotype has more than one count but fewer than ten. The chain uses TRBV25-1 and TRBJ1-3; tentative D call: TRBD1 (5 bases). CDR1 is MGHDK and CDR2 is SYGVNS in the germline V gene. CDR3 length: 15 residues. Trimming left V 6 bases short and J 1 base short, with 13 bases between. The CDR3 coding sequence is TGTGCCAGCAGCCCGATGGGGGGGTCTGGAAACACCATATATTTT. Translation: CASSPMGGSGNTIYF.

V and J are TRBV6-1 and TRBJ1-5, with a tentative D call TRBD1 (5 bases). V shed 7 bases and J shed 1 base, with 8 bases lying between them. This CDR3 region has 13 residues. Germline-derived CDR1 and CDR2 are MNHNS and SASEGT. CDR3 region: CASMGGSNQPQHF. DNA for the CDR3: TGTGCCAGCATGGGGGGAAGCAATCAGCCCCAGCATTTT.

This clonotype was picked up a small number of times. The chain couples TRBV19 to TRBJ1-5; TRBD1 matches at 7 bases. Losses at the gene ends were 4 bases for V and 6 bases for J; bases not matched to a gene: 12. Germline V gene lookup returns CDR1 LNHDA and CDR2 SQIVND (reference sequence). The CDR3 has 16 amino acids. CDR3 sequence: CASSKVSQGVFQPQHF. The CDR3 DNA is TGTGCCAGTAGTAAAGTAAGCCAGGGGGTGTTTCAGCCCCAGCATTTT.

The chain is built from TRBV18 and TRBJ2-5, with D tentatively TRBD1 (5 bases). With 2 bases removed from V and 0 bases from J, the gap between germline ends came to 10 bases. The length of the CDR3 is 15 residues. CDR1 KGHSH and CDR2 LQKENI come from the germline V gene. The CDR3 DNA reads TGTGCCAGCTCACCAACAGGCGAGGACCAAGAGACCCAGTACTTC. The encoded protein is CASSPTGEDQETQYF. The full variable domain, its missing parts supplied by reference TRBV18 and TRBJ2-5, is NAGVMQNPRHLVRRRGQEARLRCSPMKGHSHVYWYRQLPEEGLKFMVYLQKENIIDESGMPKERFSAEFPKEGPSILRIQQVVRGDSAAYFCASSPTGEDQETQYFGPGTRLLVL.

The chain recombines TRBV11-2 with TRBJ2-3, with D unclear. Trimming left V 2 bases short and J 0 bases short, with 12 bases between. CDR1 is SGHAT, CDR2 FQNNGV, per germline. The CDR3 is 16 amino acids. CDR3 loop: CASSLNSAASTDTQYF. The CDR3 DNA follows: TGTGCCAGCAGCTTAAATTCGGCAGCTAGCACAGATACGCAGTATTTT.

This clonotype is large. This rearrangement joins TRBV6-2 or TRBV6-3 to TRBJ2-2; unclear D gene. Deletions cut 3 bases from V and 4 bases from J, with 18 bases between. The germline gives CDR1 MNHEY, CDR2 SVGEGT. This CDR3 spans 17 amino acids. The CDR3 DNA reads TGTGCCAGCAGTTATTCGTATGGCACAGATCTCACCGGGGAGCTGTTTTTT. Its translation is CASSYSYGTDLTGELFF.

This clonotype was recorded a few times. This chain joins TRBV20-1 and TRBJ1-2; 10 nucleotides line up with TRBD1. Germline V gives CDR1 DFQATT, CDR2 SNEGSKA (reference sequence). CDR3 size: 17 residues. Trimming took 3 bases from V and 3 from J; bases not matched to a gene: 13. The CDR3 DNA reads as TGCAGTGCTAGCGCGTCCGGGACAGGGGCCAGGGACTATGGCTACACCTTC. As protein: CSASASGTGARDYGYTF.

This clonotype has a single count. This chain connects TRBV20-1 to TRBJ2-7; possible D gene TRBD1, 5 bases. Trimming left V 1 base short and J 3 bases short, with 10 bases between. CDR1 is DFQATT and CDR2 is SNEGSKA in the germline V gene (reference sequence). CDR3 size: 13 residues. CDR3 bases: TGCAGTGCTAGAGGCAGGGTTATCTACGAGCAGTACTTC. It translates to CSARGRVIYEQYF.